A single TCR beta chain is shown here with its context. This record comes from a study of blood T cell repertoires in COVID-19. Clones were read by immunoSEQ multiplex PCR, and TCRdb kept only the in-frame ones, dropping some. The sample carries roughly 170,000 clones, approximately 79% recorded once. The V and J ends lost 2 bases and 4 bases respectively, with 14 bases between them. The length of the CDR3 is 16 residues. Germline V lookup: CDR1 MNHEY, CDR2 SVGAGI. The gene calls are TRBV6-5 and TRBJ1-4; no reliable D call. This receptor was identified in a woman aged 55 to 70 with COVID-19, enrolled during active disease. The sequencing input was peripheral blood. The CDR3 nucleotides are TGTGCCAGCAGTTACCAAACTACAACTGTTAATGAAAAACTGTTTTTT. This gives the protein CASSYQTTTVNEKLFF.